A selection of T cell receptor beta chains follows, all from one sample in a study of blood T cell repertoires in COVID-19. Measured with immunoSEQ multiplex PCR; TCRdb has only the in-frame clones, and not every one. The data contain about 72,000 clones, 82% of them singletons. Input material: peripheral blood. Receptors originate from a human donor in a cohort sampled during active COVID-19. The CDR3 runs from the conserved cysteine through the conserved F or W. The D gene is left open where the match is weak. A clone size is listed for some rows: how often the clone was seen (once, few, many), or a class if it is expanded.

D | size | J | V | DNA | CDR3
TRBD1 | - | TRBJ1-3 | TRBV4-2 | TGTGCCACTGGACAGGGGGCAACCGGAAACACCATATATTTT | CATGQGATGNTIYF
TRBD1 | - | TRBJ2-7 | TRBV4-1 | TGCGCCAGCAGCCAAGGGGGACAGGGTGCCTACGAGCAGTACTTC | CASSQGGQGAYEQYF
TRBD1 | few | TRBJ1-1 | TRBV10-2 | TGCGCCGTGAACAGGGGGAGTGAAGCTTTCTTT | CAVNRGSEAFF
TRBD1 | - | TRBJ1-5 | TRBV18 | TGTGCCAGCTCACTGGGACAGAATCAGCCCCAGCATTTT | CASSLGQNQPQHF
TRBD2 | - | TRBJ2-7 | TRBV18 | TGTGCCAGCTCACTAGCGGGGGCTCTCTACGAGCAGTACTTC | CASSLAGALYEQYF
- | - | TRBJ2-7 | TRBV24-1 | TGTGCCACCAAGCCGGGGTATTGGGATCGGGAGTACTTC | CATKPGYWDREYF
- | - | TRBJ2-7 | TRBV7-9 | TGTGCCAGCAGCTTCGATACTTCCGGGGGAGAGCAGTACTTC | CASSFDTSGGEQYF
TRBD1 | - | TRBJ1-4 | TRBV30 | TGTGCCTCGGGGACAGGTGGAAAACTGTTTTTT | CASGTGGKLFF
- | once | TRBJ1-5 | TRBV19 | TGTGCCAGTAGTATAGTTCAGGGGTTGAAGAGCAATCAGCCCCAGCATTTT | CASSIVQGLKSNQPQHF
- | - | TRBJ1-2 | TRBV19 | TGTGCCAGTAGCAGCGGACAGCCCTCCTATGGCTACACCTTC | CASSSGQPSYGYTF
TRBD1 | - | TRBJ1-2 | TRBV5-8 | TGTGCCAGCAGCCGGACAGGGCACTATGGCTACACCTTC | CASSRTGHYGYTF